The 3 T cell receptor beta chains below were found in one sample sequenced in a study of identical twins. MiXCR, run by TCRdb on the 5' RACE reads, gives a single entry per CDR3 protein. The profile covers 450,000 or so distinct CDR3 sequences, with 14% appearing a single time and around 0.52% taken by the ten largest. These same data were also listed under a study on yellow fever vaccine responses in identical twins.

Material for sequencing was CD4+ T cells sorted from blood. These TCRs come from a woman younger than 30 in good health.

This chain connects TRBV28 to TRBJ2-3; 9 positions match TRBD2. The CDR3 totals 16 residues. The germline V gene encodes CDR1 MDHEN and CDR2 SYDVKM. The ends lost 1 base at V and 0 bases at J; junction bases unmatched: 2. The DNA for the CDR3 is TGTGCCAGCAGTTTATTACTAGCGGGTAGCACAGATACGCAGTATTTT. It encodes CASSLLLAGSTDTQYF. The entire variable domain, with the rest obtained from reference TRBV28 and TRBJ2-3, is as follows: DVKVTQSSRYLVKRTGEKVFLECVQDMDHENMFWYRQDPGLGLRLIYFSYDVKMKEKGDIPEGYSVSREKKERFSLILESASTNQTSMYLCASSLLLAGSTDTQYFGPGTRLTVL.

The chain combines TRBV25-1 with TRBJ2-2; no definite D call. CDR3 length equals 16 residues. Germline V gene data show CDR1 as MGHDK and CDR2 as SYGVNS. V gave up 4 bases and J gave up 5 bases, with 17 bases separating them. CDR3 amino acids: CASSAQVKERTGELFF. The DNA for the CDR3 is TGTGCCAGCAGTGCGCAGGTTAAGGAACGGACCGGGGAGCTGTTTTTT.

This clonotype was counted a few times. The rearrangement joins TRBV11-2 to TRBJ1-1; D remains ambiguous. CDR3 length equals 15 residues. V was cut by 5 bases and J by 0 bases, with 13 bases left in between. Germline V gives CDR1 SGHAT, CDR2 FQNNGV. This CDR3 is CASSPLPLMNTEAFF. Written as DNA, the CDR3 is TGTGCCAGCAGCCCCCTCCCCCTCATGAACACTGAAGCTTTCTTT.